The 14 T cell receptor beta chains below come from one sample, sequenced in a study of blood T cell repertoires in COVID-19. TCRdb's table, derived via immunoSEQ multiplex PCR, lists solely in-frame clones and lacks some. In the table there are about 230,000 clones, around 80% of which are singletons. Sequenced material: peripheral blood. These receptors all come from an elderly man with acute or convalescent COVID-19.

V is TRBV6-5 and J is TRBJ2-1; D is perhaps TRBD2 (7 bases). Germline values: CDR1 MNHEY, CDR2 SVGAGI. Trimming removed 3 bases from V and 8 bases from J, with 14 bases in between. The CDR3 sequence is 14 residues long. The CDR3 protein is CASSYNGGPYEQFF. The CDR3 region has the DNA TGTGCCAGCAGTTATAACGGGGGGCCCTATGAGCAGTTCTTC.

The rearrangement joins TRBV6-5 to TRBJ1-5; no clear D. The CDR3 has 15 residues. Germline lookup yields CDR1 MNHEY and CDR2 SVGAGI. Trimming stripped 8 bases from V and 0 bases from J, with 14 bases between. CDR3 residues: CASEESGYSNQPQHF. For the CDR3, the DNA is TGTGCCAGCGAGGAGTCGGGTTATAGCAATCAGCCCCAGCATTTT.

The chain employs TRBV7-8 and TRBJ2-4; the match to TRBD1 covers 7 bases. The CDR3 is 18 amino acids. V shed 2 bases and J 1 base; nucleotides not matched to a gene: 11. Germline V gene sequence: CDR1 SGHVS, CDR2 FQNEAQ. CDR3: CASSLSYTGDWAKNIQYF. The CDR3 nucleotides are TGTGCCAGCAGCTTAAGTTATACAGGGGATTGGGCCAAAAACATTCAGTACTTC.

This clone was seen only once. The chain employs TRBV6-5 and TRBJ2-3; TRBD2 is a possible D gene (5 bases). Germline lookup yields CDR1 MNHEY and CDR2 SVGAGI. V lost 2 bases, J lost 0 bases, and 6 bases lay in between. The CDR3 length is 14 residues. CDR3 DNA: TGTGCCAGCAGTTACAGCGGTAGCACAGATACGCAGTATTTT. This sequence encodes CASSYSGSTDTQYF.

The V gene is TRBV27, the J gene TRBJ2-1, with a weak D call TRBD1 (5 bases). The ends were cut back, 2 bases at V and 3 bases at J, with 17 bases in the middle. This CDR3 has 17 residues. The germline V gene encodes CDR1 MNHEY and CDR2 SMNVEV (reference sequence). In DNA form, the CDR3 reads TGTGCCAGCAGTTTACCGCCGGTGGCAGGGTACTACAATGAGCAGTTCTTC. It yields the protein CASSLPPVAGYYNEQFF.

The J gene is TRBJ2-1, the V gene TRBV13; 7 bases line up with TRBD2. V was clipped by 0 bases and J by 0 bases; unmatched bases: 2. CDR1 PRHDT and CDR2 FYEKMQ come from the germline V gene (reference sequence). The CDR3 totals 16 residues. CDR3 DNA: TGTGCCAGCAGCTTAGGCGGGAGGAGCTCCTACAATGAGCAGTTCTTC. Translated, it gives CASSLGGRSSYNEQFF. The variable domain in full, with the rest retrieved from reference TRBV13 and TRBJ2-1, is AAGVIQSPRHLIKEKRETATLKCYPIPRHDTVYWYQQGPGQDPQFLISFYEKMQSDKGSIPDRFSAQQFSDYHSELNMSSLELGDSALYFCASSLGGRSSYNEQFFGPGTRLTVL.

The V and J genes are TRBV13 and TRBJ1-3, with 7 bases fitting TRBD1. V lost 8 bases and J lost 0; bases outside the gene matches: 7. CDR3 size: 15 residues. Germline values: CDR1 PRHDT, CDR2 FYEKMQ (reference sequence). DNA of the CDR3: TGTGCCAGCGGATCACAGGGGCTCTCTGGAAACACCATATATTTT. Translation: CASGSQGLSGNTIYF. Full variable domain (outside the CDR3, taken from reference TRBV13 and TRBJ1-3): AAGVIQSPRHLIKEKRETATLKCYPIPRHDTVYWYQQGPGQDPQFLISFYEKMQSDKGSIPDRFSAQQFSDYHSELNMSSLELGDSALYFCASGSQGLSGNTIYFGEGSWLTVV.

The genes are TRBV20-1 and TRBJ1-2; D not resolved. Per the germline V gene, CDR1 is DFQATT and CDR2 is SNEGSKA (reference sequence). CDR3 size: 12 residues. The V and J ends lost 3 bases and 4 bases respectively, with 9 bases between them. The CDR3, as DNA: TGCAGTGCTAGTTCGGTATCCTATGGCTACACCTTC. Translated: CSASSVSYGYTF.

The rearrangement uses TRBV11-1 and TRBJ2-5, with 7 positions matching TRBD1. The CDR3 contains 14 residues. Germline CDR1 is SGHAT and CDR2 is FQDESV (reference sequence). Germline trimming cut 5 bases from V and 5 bases from J; bases unmatched to any gene: 8. CDR3 loop: CASSASTGKETQYF. The CDR3 nucleotides read TGTGCCAGCAGCGCCTCGACAGGGAAGGAGACCCAGTACTTC.

This chain links TRBV28 with TRBJ1-4, with D tentatively TRBD1 (6 bases). The CDR3 consists of 16 residues. V was shortened by 4 bases and J by 5 bases, with 17 bases between the two germline ends. The germline V gene encodes CDR1 MDHEN and CDR2 SYDVKM. The CDR3 reads CASSSQGLRNNEKLFF. In DNA form, the CDR3 reads TGTGCCAGCAGTTCACAGGGTCTGAGGAACAATGAAAAACTGTTTTTT.

The V call is TRBV7-3, the J call TRBJ2-1; the match to TRBD2 covers 7 bases. CDR1 is SGHTA, CDR2 FQGTGA, per germline. The CDR3 runs 15 residues. Trimming removed 2 bases from V and 4 bases from J; junction bases left unmatched: 5. The DNA for the CDR3 is TGTGCCAGCAGCTTATCGCGGGAGAGATACAATGAGCAGTTCTTC. Amino acids: CASSLSRERYNEQFF.

The table lists this clone with a count of one. The rearrangement joins TRBV27 to TRBJ1-1; D possibly corresponds to TRBD1 (6 bases). The V gene's germline CDR1 is MNHEY and CDR2 SMNVEV (reference sequence). V lost 6 bases and J 0 bases, leaving 26 bases between the germline ends. The CDR3 runs to 19 residues. The chain's CDR3 is CASRLHGWSGGTMNTEAFF. CDR3 DNA sequence: TGTGCCAGCAGGCTCCACGGGTGGTCGGGGGGCACCATGAACACTGAAGCTTTCTTT.

The J gene is TRBJ1-5, the V gene TRBV19; unclear D gene. V was cut by 2 bases and J by 4 bases, with 6 bases left in between. The CDR3 has 13 amino acids. The germline V gene has CDR1 LNHDA and CDR2 SQIVND (reference sequence). This CDR3 is CASSITENQPQHF. DNA of the CDR3: TGTGCCAGTAGTATAACAGAAAATCAGCCCCAGCATTTT.

This rearrangement joins TRBV7-8 to TRBJ2-7; the match to TRBD2 covers 7 bases. Germline loops: CDR1 SGHVS, CDR2 FQNEAQ. Trimming removed 0 bases from V and 3 bases from J; junction bases left unmatched: 5. The CDR3 has 15 amino acids. CDR3 residues: CASSLAGTTIYEQYF. Here the CDR3 DNA reads TGTGCCAGCAGCTTAGCCGGGACTACGATCTACGAGCAGTACTTC.